These 32 T cell receptor beta chains were sequenced from one sample in a study of T cells of healthy individuals. Each CDR3 protein is one row after TCRdb ran MiXCR on the 5' RACE reads. Here the sample spans 63,000 or so distinct CDR3 sequences, around 15% being singletons. The receptor set was obtained from a human donor in good health.

There are many counts of this clonotype. The chain uses TRBV5-1 and TRBJ1-5; weak D call: TRBD1 (5 bases). This CDR3 comprises 14 residues. The germline V gene encodes CDR1 SGHRS and CDR2 YFSETQ. Trimming shortened V by 0 bases and J by 2 bases, and 6 bases separated the two germline ends. For the CDR3, the DNA is TGCGCCAGCAGCTTGGGGGACGGCAATCAGCCCCAGCATTTT. Translated: CASSLGDGNQPQHF.

This clonotype showed up just a few times. The CDR3 is CASSRGGQTSNQPQHF. CDR3 nucleotides: TGTGCCAGCAGCCGGGGGGGGCAGACGAGCAATCAGCCCCAGCATTTT. This chain uses TRBV9 with TRBJ1-5; possible D gene TRBD1, 6 bases. Trimming took 4 bases from V and 1 from J, leaving 15 bases between them. The CDR3 is made up of 16 amino acids. Germline CDR1 SGDLS, CDR2 YYNGEE.

This clonotype occurred many times. This rearrangement joins TRBV6-5 to TRBJ1-1, with D possibly matching TRBD1 (6 bases). V dropped 2 bases and J dropped 4 bases, with 17 bases sitting between them. This CDR3 has 16 amino acids. Germline lookup yields CDR1 MNHEY and CDR2 SVGAGI. CDR3 bases: TGTGCCAGCAGTTACGGGGGCAGTGGTCAAAGCACTGAAGCTTTCTTT. It codes for CASSYGGSGQSTEAFF.

The chain uses TRBV6-1 and TRBJ2-5; 11 bases agree with TRBD2. The V gene end was trimmed by 2 bases and the J gene end by 3 bases; junction bases not matched to a gene: 5. Germline V CDR1 and CDR2: MNHNS, SASEGT. The length of the CDR3 is 16 residues. CDR3 bases: TGTGCCAGCAGTGAACCGCTAGCGGGGGGAGAAGAGACCCAGTACTTC. Translation: CASSEPLAGGEETQYF.

The chain carries TRBV10-3 and TRBJ1-4; the D is unclear. The CDR3 has 15 amino acids. Germline loops: CDR1 ENHRY, CDR2 SYGVKD. V was pared by 4 bases and J by 4 bases, with 13 bases between. CDR3 DNA: TGTGCCATCAGTGTCTTAGCGGGCGATAATGAAAAACTGTTTTTT. This sequence encodes CAISVLAGDNEKLFF.

This clonotype was observed a handful of times. CDR3 sequence reads: CASSQGPADVSYNSPLHF. CDR3 coding DNA: TGCGCCAGCAGCCAAGGGCCAGCCGACGTCTCCTATAATTCACCCCTCCACTTT. V usage is TRBV4-1 and J usage is TRBJ1-6; D not resolved. This CDR3 comprises 18 residues. Germline-derived CDR1 and CDR2 are MGHRA and YSYEKL. Between the trimmed V and J ends, which lost 1 base and 0 bases, there was a span of 13 bases.

This clonotype was seen a few times. DNA of the CDR3: TGCAGTGCGTCGAGGGGAAGAGGTGGCTACACCTTC. This translates into CSASRGRGGYTF. The chain joins TRBV20-1 to TRBJ1-2, with D perhaps TRBD1 (5 bases). V was shortened by 6 bases and J by 7 bases, with 15 bases between the two germline ends. The CDR3 consists of 12 residues. Germline CDR1 DFQATT, CDR2 SNEGSKA (reference sequence).

This clonotype was recorded a few times. The rearrangement uses TRBV27 and TRBJ1-5, with D perhaps matching TRBD1 (6 bases). V lost 7 bases, J lost 8 bases, and 21 bases lay in between. This CDR3 contains 15 residues. CDR1 and CDR2 from the germline V gene are MNHEY and SMNVEV (reference sequence). CDR3 in amino acids: CASKTRGSPMEPQHF. The CDR3 DNA reads TGTGCCAGCAAAACGAGGGGGAGTCCCATGGAGCCCCAGCATTTT.

The chain joins TRBV25-1 to TRBJ2-2, with 8 bases matching TRBD1. V lost 4 bases, J lost 1 base, and 5 bases stayed unmatched. Germline CDR1 MGHDK, CDR2 SYGVNS. The CDR3 extends over 16 amino acids. The CDR3 sequence: CASSGVTGVNTGELFF. The CDR3 coding sequence is TGTGCCAGCAGTGGGGTGACAGGGGTGAACACCGGGGAGCTGTTTTTT.

This clonotype is categorized as medium-sized. V gene TRBV20-1 combines with J gene TRBJ1-4, with TRBD1 matching over 7 bases. With V trimmed by 0 bases and J by 8 bases, 12 bases remained unmatched. CDR3 length equals 16 residues. Per germline, CDR1 DFQATT and CDR2 SNEGSKA (reference sequence). The CDR3 DNA reads as TGCAGTGCTAGAGATATCACAGGGGCTAGCGGGGAAAAACTGTTTTTT. Protein: CSARDITGASGEKLFF.

Ten or more counts support this clonotype. V and J are TRBV29-1 and TRBJ1-4; D is unclear. Germline assignment: CDR1 SQVTM and CDR2 ANQGSEA. This CDR3 spans 13 amino acids. V was shortened by 6 bases and J by 4 bases, with 12 bases between the two germline ends. The CDR3 bases are TGCAGCGTGGACGTAGTGGGTAATGAAAAACTGTTTTTT. Translating gives CSVDVVGNEKLFF.

As for this clonotype: Compared with germline, one end of the junction differs, possibly owing to a read error. This chain connects TRBV29-1 to TRBJ2-5; 12 bases are a match to TRBD2. The V gene's germline CDR1 is SQVTM and CDR2 ANQGSEA. The length of the CDR3 is 16 residues. CDR3 DNA sequence: TGCGGCGTTACCCTGACTAGCGGGGGCATCCAAGAGACCCAGTACTTC. It is translated as CGVTLTSGGIQETQYF. Filled out from reference TRBV29-1 and TRBJ2-5, the complete variable domain reads SAVISQKPSRDICQRGTSLTIQCQVDSQVTMMFWYRQQPGQSLTLIATANQGSEATYESGFVIDKFPISRPNLTFSTLTVSNMSPEDSSIYLCGVTLTSGGIQETQYFGPGTRLLVL.

This clonotype was picked up a small number of times. The genes are TRBV5-1 and TRBJ2-7, with D perhaps matching TRBD1 (5 bases). CDR1 and CDR2 (germline): SGHRS, YFSETQ. This CDR3 comprises 15 residues. Between the trimmed V and J ends, which lost 4 bases and 3 bases, there was a span of 17 bases. The CDR3 protein is CASSADRAGRYEQYF. CDR3 DNA sequence: TGCGCCAGCAGCGCGGACCGGGCAGGGCGCTACGAGCAGTACTTC.

By share of the sample, this clonotype is medium-sized. The chain links TRBV20-1 to TRBJ2-7; D is possibly TRBD2 (6 bases). The ends were cut back, 1 base at V and 2 bases at J, with 9 bases in the middle. Per the germline V gene, CDR1 is DFQATT and CDR2 is SNEGSKA (reference sequence). The CDR3 runs to 13 residues. CDR3 bases: TGCAGTGCTAGAGCGGGAGAACCCTACGAGCAGTACTTC. Translating it yields CSARAGEPYEQYF.

This chain connects TRBV12-3 or TRBV12-4 to TRBJ2-2, with D possibly matching TRBD1 (5 bases). Deletions cut 2 bases from V and 7 bases from J, with 8 bases between. This CDR3 contains 13 residues. The chain's CDR3 is CASSLQGFGELFF. CDR3 bases: TGTGCCAGCAGTTTACAGGGTTTCGGGGAGCTGTTTTTT.

This clonotype was observed many times. This chain uses TRBV4-1 with TRBJ2-1; TRBD2 might be the D (6 bases). With 6 bases removed from V and 0 bases from J, the gap between germline ends came to 9 bases. Germline assignment: CDR1 MGHRA and CDR2 YSYEKL. This CDR3 spans 14 amino acids. The CDR3 region is CASSPGSSYNEQFF. CDR3 in DNA: TGCGCCAGCAGTCCCGGGAGCTCCTACAATGAGCAGTTCTTC.

This clonotype came up many times. V and J are TRBV2 and TRBJ1-5, with 8 nucleotides matching TRBD1. Germline V CDR1 and CDR2: SNHLY, FYNNEI. The J segment lost 10 bases and the V segment lost 6 bases, leaving 14 bases of the junction unmatched. The CDR3 has 15 residues. CDR3 loop: CASRAIRGRKCPQHF. CDR3 in DNA: TGTGCCAGCAGGGCAATCAGGGGGCGCAAGTGTCCCCAGCATTTT. Filled out from reference TRBV2 and TRBJ1-5, the complete variable domain reads EPEVTQTPSHQVTQMGQEVILRCVPISNHLYFYWYRQILGQKVEFLVSFYNNEISEKSEIFDDQFSVERPDGSNFTLKIRSTKLEDSAMYFCASRAIRGRKCPQHFGDGTRLSIL.

This clonotype has only a few counts. The chain joins TRBV4-3 to TRBJ2-1, with 10 bases identical to TRBD2. Germline lookup yields CDR1 LGHNA and CDR2 YSLEER. After removal of 5 bases from V and 2 bases from J, the junction contained 9 bases not matched to a gene. There are 17 residues in the CDR3. CDR3 DNA sequence: TGCGCCAGCAGCGGTTCCACGAGCGGGAGGGCCTACAATGAGCAGTTCTTC. Residues: CASSGSTSGRAYNEQFF.

This clonotype was picked up many times. The genes are TRBV20-1 and TRBJ2-5; TRBD2 matches at 8 bases. From germline, CDR1 is DFQATT and CDR2 SNEGSKA (reference sequence). This CDR3 has 13 amino acids. J gave up 3 bases and V 6 bases, and 6 bases lay outside the gene matches. CDR3 loop: CSATPGLEETQYF. The CDR3, as DNA: TGCAGTGCAACTCCGGGACTAGAAGAGACCCAGTACTTC.

This clonotype has more than one count but fewer than ten. The chain uses TRBV7-9 and TRBJ1-1, with D possibly matching TRBD1 (5 bases). The CDR3 loop spans 13 amino acids. V was pared by 1 base and J by 8 bases, with 11 bases between. Germline V gene data show CDR1 as SEHNR and CDR2 as FQNEAQ (reference sequence). CDR3 in DNA: TGTGCCAGCAGCTTAGTAGGGGTCTCAGAAGCTTTCTTT. It translates to CASSLVGVSEAFF.

This clonotype was counted a few times. The gene calls are TRBV18 and TRBJ2-1; D is undetermined. This CDR3 region has 12 residues. Germline CDR1 reads KGHSH; CDR2 reads LQKENI. Trimming pared 2 bases from V and 6 bases from J, leaving 5 bases between. CDR3 coding DNA: TGTGCCAGCTCACCATGGGGCAATGAGCAGTTCTTC. The encoded protein is CASSPWGNEQFF.

Comment on this clonotype: This may be a read error, as it is one base from a much larger clone. The chain joins TRBV20-1 to TRBJ2-7; 14 bases line up with TRBD2. Germline CDR1 is DFQATT and CDR2 is SNEGSKA (reference sequence). The CDR3 extends over 15 amino acids. As DNA, the CDR3 is TGCAGTGCTAGAGGGGGGACTAGCGGGAGAATCGAGCAGTGCTTC. Its protein product is CSARGGTSGRIEQCF.

A few counts support this clonotype. V and J are TRBV5-1 and TRBJ2-7; the D gene is possibly TRBD2 (7 bases). Trimming removed 2 bases at V and 3 bases at J, with 15 bases between. The CDR3 loop spans 15 amino acids. Germline V gives CDR1 SGHRS, CDR2 YFSETQ. The CDR3 is CASSFRGRGSYEQYF. The CDR3 nucleotides read TGCGCCAGCAGCTTCCGGGGGCGGGGGAGCTACGAGCAGTACTTC. Together with reference TRBV5-1 and TRBJ2-7, the CDR3 gives the full variable domain: KAGVTQTPRYLIKTRGQQVTLSCSPISGHRSVSWYQQTPGQGLQFLFEYFSETQRNKGNFPGRFSGRQFSNSRSEMNVSTLELGDSALYLCASSFRGRGSYEQYFGPGTRLTVT.

This sequence joins TRBV4-1 and TRBJ1-3; possibly TRBD1 for D (6 bases). V lost 7 bases, J lost 0 bases, and 13 bases lay in between. Germline-derived CDR1 and CDR2 are MGHRA and YSYEKL. The CDR3 runs 15 residues. CDR3: CASNLDSNSGNTIYF. CDR3 DNA: TGCGCCAGCAACCTGGACAGTAACTCTGGAAACACCATATATTTT.

V and J are TRBV7-3 and TRBJ1-6, with no clear D. V was shortened by 7 bases and J by 8 bases, with 15 bases between the two germline ends. CDR3 length: 14 amino acids. In germline, CDR1 is SGHTA, CDR2 FQGTGA. CDR3 region: CASKASVGDSPLHF. The CDR3 region has the DNA TGTGCCAGCAAGGCGTCAGTCGGGGATTCACCCCTCCACTTT.

V gene TRBV4-2 combines with J gene TRBJ2-7; TRBD2 aligns across 10 bases. CDR3 size: 15 residues. Germline V lookup: CDR1 LGHNA, CDR2 YNFKEQ. V gave up 4 bases and J gave up 0 bases; unmatched junction bases: 3. CDR3 nucleotide sequence: TGTGCCAGCAGCCCCGCTAGCGGGAGCTCCTACGAGCAGTACTTC. Translating gives CASSPASGSSYEQYF.

The sample holds a few counts of this clonotype. The chain has TRBV24-1 and TRBJ2-1; D may be TRBD1 or TRBD2 (6 bases each). Germline values: CDR1 KGHDR, CDR2 SFDVKD. The CDR3 covers 16 residues. V lost 5 bases and J lost 5, with 18 bases in between. The CDR3 is CATSASGARGDNEQFF. In nucleotides, the CDR3 is TGTGCCACCAGTGCTTCGGGGGCGAGAGGTGACAATGAGCAGTTCTTC.

The table lists this clonotype with a few counts. This chain connects TRBV4-3 to TRBJ1-6, with D unclear. This CDR3 spans 14 amino acids. Deletions cut 1 base from V and 9 bases from J, with 10 bases between. The V gene's germline CDR1 is LGHNA and CDR2 YSLEER. DNA of the CDR3: TGCGCCAGCAGCCAAGGATCGGGTGTTTCACCCCTCCACTTT. It encodes CASSQGSGVSPLHF.

CDR3 nucleotides: TGTGCCACGGGACTAGCGTACAATGAGCAGTTCTTC. It is translated as CATGLAYNEQFF. The chain uses TRBV19 and TRBJ2-1; 10 bases fit TRBD2. Trimming cost V 10 bases and J 4 bases; bases outside gene matches: 1. Germline V gives CDR1 LNHDA, CDR2 SQIVND (reference sequence). This CDR3 contains 12 residues.

The rearrangement uses TRBV11-2 and TRBJ1-1; 7 bases align to TRBD1. This CDR3 has 12 residues. The germline V gene has CDR1 SGHAT and CDR2 FQNNGV. The V and J ends lost 2 bases and 8 bases, in that order; junction bases with no gene match: 2. CDR3 sequence reads: CASSLPDREAFF. CDR3 sequence (DNA): TGTGCCAGCAGCTTACCGGACAGGGAAGCTTTCTTT.

This clonotype was detected ten times or more. This chain links TRBV7-9 with TRBJ2-5; 7 bases align to TRBD1. J lost 5 bases, V lost 8 bases, and 11 bases had no gene match. Germline CDR1 reads SEHNR; CDR2 reads FQNEAQ (reference sequence). The CDR3 is 14 residues long. For the CDR3, the DNA is TGTGCCAGCCAGGGGGTACGGTTTGGTGAGACCCAGTACTTC. Amino acid sequence: CASQGVRFGETQYF.

V and J are TRBV7-6 and TRBJ2-2; D is unclear. Trimming removed 3 bases at V and 1 base at J, with 9 bases between. Germline CDR1 and CDR2: SGHVS and FNYEAQ. CDR3 length: 15 residues. The CDR3 bases are TGTGCCAGCAGCTTCGGGCGGATGAACACCGGGGAGCTGTTTTTT. Its protein product is CASSFGRMNTGELFF.